This T cell receptor beta chain came from a study of T cell changes during pregnancy in multiple sclerosis. V was pared by 2 bases and J by 4 bases, with 10 bases between. Germline CDR1 ENHRY, CDR2 SYGVKD. The CDR3 extends over 14 amino acids. Repertoires were generated with immunoSEQ multiplex PCR, while TCRdb's copy carries only in-frame clones and drops some. The data show some 47,000 clones, 85% to 90% seen once. This receptor was obtained from a female donor in good health, enrolled as a control in a pregnancy study. The sequences come from CD8+ T cells from peripheral blood mononuclear cells, collected after pregnancy. V usage is TRBV10-3 and J usage is TRBJ2-3, with D uncertain. As DNA, the CDR3 is TGTGCCATCAGTGAGATAGATCGAGCAGATACGCAGTATTTT. This encodes CAISEIDRADTQYF.